This T cell receptor (beta chain) was sequenced for a study of blood T cell repertoires in COVID-19. Overall study: Collection of acute and convalescent COVID-19 samples took place in the United States, Italy and Spain.

CDR3 size: 14 residues. Germline V gene data show CDR1 as MNHEY and CDR2 as SMNVEV (reference sequence). Losses at the gene ends were 7 bases for V and 5 bases for J; bases not matched to a gene: 4. This clone was seen once. Measured with immunoSEQ multiplex PCR; TCRdb has only the in-frame clones, and not every one. The table shows 150,000 to 200,000 clones, with 70% to 90% occurring only once. The sequence came from a man aged 50 or older with active or convalescent COVID-19. The sample comprised peripheral blood. The gene calls are TRBV27 and TRBJ1-6, with 8 positions matching TRBD1. CDR3 sequence (DNA): TGTGCCAGCAAAGGACAGGGAAATAATTCACCCCTCCACTTT. Protein sequence: CASKGQGNNSPLHF.